This T cell receptor (beta chain) was documented in a study of CD4 and CD8 cells across lung adenocarcinoma regions. TCRdb used MiXCR to reprocess the PCR reads, holding one entry per CDR3 protein. The repertoire holds several thousand distinct CDR3 sequences, with roughly half as singletons. The sequence derives from a male donor with lung adenocarcinoma. The CD4 and CD8 labels of this study may be unreliable. Sequencing was performed on CD8+ T cells from the center of a lung tumor.

The CDR3, as DNA: TGTGCCAGCAGTCGAGATAATTCACCCCTCCACTTT. This encodes CASSRDNSPLHF. The chain employs TRBV25-1 and TRBJ1-6; D gene uncertain. Germline lookup yields CDR1 MGHDK and CDR2 SYGVNS. Trimming pared 5 bases from V and 5 bases from J, leaving 4 bases between. There are 12 residues in the CDR3.